One sample yielded the 20 T cell receptor beta chains listed below, sequenced in a study of shared clonotypes between healthy human individuals. CD45RO-negative cells were positively selected for CCR7, leaving out terminally differentiated effector memory CD45RA+ cells. Produced via immunoSEQ multiplex PCR; TCRdb's table is partial and in-frame only. The sample yields about 580,000 clones, 98% seen once. The material sequenced was naive CD8+ T cells sorted from blood. Receptor source: a man younger than 40 in good health.

A remark on this clone: In the same sample, other DNA sequences code for this CDR3. The chain joins TRBV27 to TRBJ1-1; D is undetermined. Trimming took 3 bases from V and 8 from J, leaving 7 bases between them. Germline V lookup: CDR1 MNHEY, CDR2 SMNVEV (reference sequence). This CDR3 has 11 amino acids. CDR3 sequence (DNA): TGTGCCAGCAGTTTGGGAGGCGAAGCTTTCTTT. It codes for CASSLGGEAFF.

V gene TRBV7-3 combines with J gene TRBJ2-7; TRBD2 matches 8 bases. Germline V gives CDR1 SGHTA, CDR2 FQGTGA. Losses at the gene ends were 5 bases for V and 6 bases for J; bases not matched to a gene: 3. CDR3 size: 12 residues. The CDR3 DNA is TGTGCCAGCAGCCCGGGGGGGCTCGAGCAGTACTTC. It is translated as CASSPGGLEQYF.

The rearrangement links TRBV13 to TRBJ1-1, with D uncertain. Between the trimmed V and J ends, which lost 3 bases and 1 base, there was a span of 9 bases. This CDR3 comprises 14 residues. Germline V CDR1 and CDR2: PRHDT, FYEKMQ (reference sequence). The CDR3 nucleotides read TGTGCCAGCAGCTTCAACCAACCGAACACTGAAGCTTTCTTT. Protein sequence: CASSFNQPNTEAFF. The complete variable domain, with remaining parts taken from reference TRBV13 and TRBJ1-1, reads AAGVIQSPRHLIKEKRETATLKCYPIPRHDTVYWYQQGPGQDPQFLISFYEKMQSDKGSIPDRFSAQQFSDYHSELNMSSLELGDSALYFCASSFNQPNTEAFFGQGTRLTVV.

The J gene is TRBJ2-7, the V gene TRBV2, with D possibly TRBD2 on 6 matching bases. Germline loops: CDR1 SNHLY, CDR2 FYNNEI. Trimming removed 10 bases at V and 3 bases at J, with 19 bases between. The CDR3 runs to 14 residues. CDR3 bases: TGTGCCAACACGGCGGGGCCCCCCCTCTACGAGCAGTACTTC. It encodes CANTAGPPLYEQYF.

The chain joins TRBV6-5 to TRBJ2-7, with TRBD2 matching over 7 bases. Per the germline V gene, CDR1 is MNHEY and CDR2 is SVGAGI. The V gene end was trimmed by 6 bases and the J gene end by 3 bases; junction bases not matched to a gene: 5. The CDR3 runs 13 residues. DNA for the CDR3: TGTGCCAGCAGCCTGGGACTAATCTACGAGCAGTACTTC. Encoded protein: CASSLGLIYEQYF.

The chain uses TRBV27 and TRBJ2-1, with unresolved D. The length of the CDR3 is 14 residues. CDR1 and CDR2 from the germline V gene are MNHEY and SMNVEV (reference sequence). V lost 3 bases and J 5 bases, leaving 11 bases between the germline ends. The CDR3 sequence: CASSLGLRNNEQFF. The CDR3, as DNA: TGTGCCAGCAGTTTGGGGTTGCGGAACAATGAGCAGTTCTTC.

The rearrangement joins TRBV27 to TRBJ2-1, with 8 bases that match TRBD1. Germline V CDR1 and CDR2: MNHEY, SMNVEV (reference sequence). The CDR3 extends over 16 amino acids. Unmatched junction bases numbered 8, after V lost 5 bases and J lost 2 bases. CDR3 region: CASSITGTGTYNEQFF. Here the CDR3 DNA reads TGTGCCAGCAGTATCACCGGGACAGGTACCTACAATGAGCAGTTCTTC.

V is TRBV2 and J is TRBJ1-2; D remains ambiguous. CDR1 is SNHLY, CDR2 FYNNEI, per germline. CDR3 length: 15 amino acids. Between the trimmed V and J ends, which lost 1 base and 4 bases, there was a span of 13 bases. The CDR3 DNA reads TGTGCCAGCAGTGAAGAGGTGGCAGGCCTCTATGGCTACACCTTC. The encoded protein is CASSEEVAGLYGYTF.

As regards this clone: Different DNA sequences within this sample yield the same CDR3. The V gene is TRBV5-1, the J gene TRBJ2-5; perhaps TRBD1 as D (6 bases). The CDR3 has 14 residues. Germline V CDR1 and CDR2: SGHRS, YFSETQ. The V end was cut by 0 bases, the J end by 5 bases, with 11 bases between. This CDR3 is CASSLAQGRETQYF. CDR3 DNA sequence: TGCGCCAGCAGCTTGGCACAGGGTCGGGAGACCCAGTACTTC.

The count of this clone is one. The chain links TRBV7-9 to TRBJ2-7; a possible D gene is TRBD1 (6 bases). Germline loops: CDR1 SEHNR, CDR2 FQNEAQ (reference sequence). This CDR3 is built from 13 residues. V lost 3 bases and J lost 7, with 13 bases in between. CDR3 amino acids: CASSFDRTAEQYF. The CDR3 nucleotides are TGTGCCAGCAGCTTCGATCGGACAGCAGAGCAGTACTTC. The entire variable domain, with the rest obtained from reference TRBV7-9 and TRBJ2-7, is as follows: DTGVSQNPRHKITKRGQNVTFRCDPISEHNRLYWYRQTLGQGPEFLTYFQNEAQLEKSRLLSDRFSAERPKGSFSTLEIQRTEQGDSAMYLCASSFDRTAEQYFGPGTRLTVT.

CDR3 sequence reads: CASTSSGTYNEQFF. The CDR3 region has the DNA TGTGCCAGCACGTCCAGCGGGACGTACAATGAGCAGTTCTTC. This rearrangement joins TRBV6-1 to TRBJ2-1; 7 positions match TRBD2. The germline CDR1 and CDR2 sequences are MNHNS and SASEGT. Losses at the gene ends were 7 bases for V and 4 bases for J; bases not matched to a gene: 7. CDR3 length: 14 amino acids.

This sequence joins TRBV27 and TRBJ1-2, with TRBD1 matching over 11 bases. V dropped 6 bases and J dropped 3; count of bases not matched to a gene: 6. The CDR3 totals 15 residues. CDR1 is MNHEY, CDR2 SMNVEV, per germline (reference sequence). The CDR3 nucleotides read TGTGCCAGCAGAAAAGGACAGGGGGCTCACTATGGCTACACCTTC. Protein product: CASRKGQGAHYGYTF.

This rearrangement joins TRBV21-1 to TRBJ2-7; no DNA check was done on the table's D call, TRBD2. TRBV21-1 is designated a pseudogene. This CDR3 is built from 17 residues. CDR3 loop: CASSKARTSGRGYEQYF. CDR3 coding DNA: TGTGCCAGCAGCAAAGCTCGAACTAGCGGGAGAGGGTACGAGCAGTACTTC.

The rearrangement joins TRBV5-4 to TRBJ2-3, with TRBD2 as a possible D gene (6 bases). CDR1 is SGHNT and CDR2 is YYREEE in the germline V gene (reference sequence). Trimming took off 0 bases at V and 1 base at J, with 9 bases between the two ends. The CDR3 runs to 15 residues. In DNA, the CDR3 is TGTGCCAGCAGCTTGGTACTAGCCGGCACAGATACGCAGTATTTT. This encodes CASSLVLAGTDTQYF.

The chain is built from TRBV27 and TRBJ2-1; TRBD2 matches 15 bases. CDR1 and CDR2 from the germline V gene are MNHEY and SMNVEV (reference sequence). V dropped 4 bases and J dropped 4; count of bases not matched to a gene: 8. The CDR3 consists of 18 residues. CDR3 sequence (DNA): TGTGCCAGCAGTTCCGGACTAGCGGGAGGGTACTATTACAATGAGCAGTTCTTC. Protein product: CASSSGLAGGYYYNEQFF.

CDR3 nucleotides: TGTGCCAGCAGCTCGACGGGGGCCAAACAAGGCTACACCTTC. Translated: CASSSTGAKQGYTF. The rearrangement joins TRBV13 to TRBJ1-2; tentatively, D is TRBD1 (6 bases). CDR1 and CDR2 (germline): PRHDT, FYEKMQ (reference sequence). The V gene lost 4 bases and the J gene lost 8 bases, with 17 bases spanning the gap. CDR3 length: 14 amino acids.

The V call is TRBV9, the J call TRBJ2-5, with 10 bases aligning to TRBD1. CDR1 SGDLS and CDR2 YYNGEE come from the germline V gene. The J segment lost 5 bases and the V segment lost 4 bases, leaving 11 bases of the junction unmatched. The CDR3 contains 16 residues. CDR3 amino acids: CASSPPGQGLGETQYF. CDR3 nucleotides: TGTGCCAGCAGCCCCCCGGGACAGGGGTTGGGGGAGACCCAGTACTTC.

The genes are TRBV4-1 and TRBJ2-1; 11 nucleotides line up with TRBD2. With V trimmed by 1 base and J by 13 bases, 9 bases remained unmatched. The germline V gene has CDR1 MGHRA and CDR2 YSYEKL. The CDR3 spans 15 residues. The CDR3 region has the DNA TGCGCCAGCAGCCAAGTAGGACTAGCGGGCCAACACCAGTTCTTC. Its translation: CASSQVGLAGQHQFF.

The CDR3 is CASSLGPPGYTDTQYF. The CDR3 DNA reads TGTGCCAGCAGCTTAGGCCCCCCTGGGTACACAGATACGCAGTATTTT. This sequence joins TRBV7-6 and TRBJ2-3; D is unresolved. Trimming stripped 1 base from V and 2 bases from J, with 13 bases between. Germline V gene data show CDR1 as SGHVS and CDR2 as FNYEAQ. CDR3 length equals 16 residues.

The chain is built from TRBV10-3 and TRBJ2-7; the D gene is possibly TRBD2 (6 bases). Looked up from germline, CDR1 is ENHRY and CDR2 is SYGVKD. This CDR3 has 14 amino acids. Trimming took off 5 bases at V and 0 bases at J, with 11 bases between the two ends. CDR3 sequence (DNA): TGTGCCATCAGTTCCCCTAGCGTCTCCTACGAGCAGTACTTC. It translates to CAISSPSVSYEQYF.